These 22 T cell receptor beta chains share one sample of origin, sequenced in a study of blood T cell repertoires in COVID-19. The assay was immunoSEQ multiplex PCR, and TCRdb's table has in-frame clones only and misses some. The sample has about 280,000 clones, 90% seen once. Sequencing used PBMCs or T cells enriched from blood (not recorded which). The receptors were sampled from a woman aged 18-30 years with acute COVID-19.

The chain recombines TRBV28 with TRBJ2-1, with 7 bases that match TRBD2. Germline CDR1 is MDHEN and CDR2 is SYDVKM. With V trimmed by 2 bases and J by 0 bases, 28 bases remained unmatched. CDR3 length equals 24 residues. The CDR3 here is CASSLTALSSRTRDLKPSYNEQFF. For the CDR3, the DNA is TGTGCCAGCAGTTTAACGGCCCTATCGAGTCGGACTAGGGACCTAAAGCCCTCCTACAATGAGCAGTTCTTC.

This clone was observed a few times. J is TRBJ1-4 and V is TRBV7-2, with 10 bases identical to TRBD1. Germline loops: CDR1 SGHTA, CDR2 FQGNSA. The CDR3 is made up of 17 amino acids. With 6 bases clipped from V and 2 bases from J, the junction kept 9 bases outside the gene matches. The CDR3 sequence is CASSRTGGVRTNEKLFF. The CDR3 coding sequence is TGTGCCAGCAGTCGGACAGGGGGAGTGCGTACTAATGAAAAACTGTTTTTT.

The chain couples TRBV13 to TRBJ2-7; TRBD2 might be the D (5 bases). V lost 4 bases to trimming and J lost 5 bases, with 6 bases between them. This CDR3 has 11 amino acids. CDR1 is PRHDT, CDR2 FYEKMQ, per germline (reference sequence). The CDR3 coding sequence is TGTGCCAGCAGCTCCGGGGACGAGCAGTACTTC. As protein: CASSSGDEQYF.

The chain has TRBV5-6 and TRBJ1-5, with TRBD1 identical over 7 bases. CDR1 is SGHDT and CDR2 is YYEEEE in the germline V gene. The CDR3 totals 14 residues. The trim removed 2 bases at V and 5 bases at J, leaving 4 bases unmatched. The CDR3 protein is CASSFRDSYQPQHF. CDR3 nucleotides: TGTGCCAGCAGCTTTAGGGACAGCTATCAGCCCCAGCATTTT.

The chain carries TRBV7-2 and TRBJ2-5, with D unclear. CDR1 and CDR2 from the germline V gene are SGHTA and FQGNSA. The CDR3 contains 14 residues. V gave up 1 base and J gave up 4 bases, with 10 bases separating them. CDR3 DNA sequence: TGTGCCAGCAGCTTAGTAAAGGAGTTAGAGACCCAGTACTTC. It is translated as CASSLVKELETQYF.

The chain recombines TRBV18 with TRBJ1-2; 7 bases map to TRBD1. In germline, CDR1 is KGHSH, CDR2 LQKENI. The ends lost 5 bases at V and 2 bases at J; junction bases unmatched: 11. This CDR3 is 16 amino acids long. The CDR3 reads CASSSEGGGGNYGYTF. The CDR3 bases are TGTGCCAGCTCATCCGAGGGTGGAGGGGGCAACTATGGCTACACCTTC.

This clone has just one count. The chain joins TRBV9 to TRBJ1-2; 7 nucleotides align to TRBD1. There are 14 residues in the CDR3. Germline V gene data show CDR1 as SGDLS and CDR2 as YYNGEE. V shed 3 bases, J shed 4 bases, and the junction held 6 bases outside the gene matches. For the CDR3, the DNA is TGTGCCAGCAGCGGAACCGGGACAGTCTATGGCTACACCTTC. This encodes CASSGTGTVYGYTF.

The chain employs TRBV16 and TRBJ2-7, with D tentatively TRBD2 (5 bases). The germline CDR1 and CDR2 sequences are KGHSY and FQNENV. There are 14 residues in the CDR3. V was cut by 1 base and J by 6 bases, with 13 bases left in between. The CDR3 DNA reads as TGTGCCAGCAGCCAATTGGTCGAGGGTTCCGAGCAGTACTTC. This codes for CASSQLVEGSEQYF.

This clone showed up just a few times. This chain uses TRBV5-6 with TRBJ2-2; 8 bases map to TRBD2. The CDR3 contains 15 residues. J gave up 0 bases and V 4 bases, and 2 bases lay outside the gene matches. Germline CDR1 SGHDT, CDR2 YYEEEE. The CDR3 region is CASSRGLANTGELFF. The DNA of the CDR3 is TGTGCCAGCAGCCGGGGACTAGCGAACACCGGGGAGCTGTTTTTT.

CDR3 coding DNA: TGTGCCAGCCACGGTCGCGGGGAGCTGTTTTTT. Protein sequence: CASHGRGELFF. J is TRBJ2-2 and V is TRBV19; D ambiguous. V lost 9 bases, J lost 7 bases, and 9 bases lay in between. Germline V gene sequence: CDR1 LNHDA, CDR2 SQIVND (reference sequence). CDR3 length: 11 residues.

The rearrangement uses TRBV11-2 and TRBJ2-1, with 7 nucleotides matching TRBD2. Germline V gene lookup returns CDR1 SGHAT and CDR2 FQNNGV. The CDR3 covers 17 residues. J gave up 0 bases and V 1 base, and 6 bases lay outside the gene matches. This chain's CDR3 is CASSLVGLAGSYNEQFF. CDR3 coding DNA: TGTGCCAGCAGCTTAGTCGGTTTAGCGGGCTCCTACAATGAGCAGTTCTTC. The full variable domain, with the rest looked up from reference TRBV11-2 and TRBJ2-1, is EAGVAQSPRYKIIEKRQSVAFWCNPISGHATLYWYQQILGQGPKLLIQFQNNGVVDDSQLPKDRFSAERLKGVDSTLKIQPAKLEDSAVYLCASSLVGLAGSYNEQFFGPGTRLTVL.

The J gene is TRBJ2-7, the V gene TRBV7-9; D perhaps matches TRBD1 (7 bases). With 7 bases removed from V and 2 bases from J, the gap between germline ends came to 15 bases. CDR3 length: 14 residues. Germline assignment: CDR1 SEHNR and CDR2 FQNEAQ (reference sequence). CDR3 bases: TGTGCCAGCACTGGAGGGCAGGGGGCCTACGAGCAGTACTTC. Translated: CASTGGQGAYEQYF.

The CDR3 spells CASSSRGAWVNTEAFF. The CDR3 DNA follows: TGCGCCAGCAGCTCTCGGGGGGCGTGGGTGAACACTGAAGCTTTCTTT. The chain combines TRBV5-1 with TRBJ1-1; a weak D match, TRBD1 (6 bases). Per germline, CDR1 SGHRS and CDR2 YFSETQ. Trimming pared 3 bases from V and 0 bases from J, leaving 15 bases between. The CDR3 extends over 16 amino acids. The variable domain in full, with the rest retrieved from reference TRBV5-1 and TRBJ1-1, is KAGVTQTPRYLIKTRGQQVTLSCSPISGHRSVSWYQQTPGQGLQFLFEYFSETQRNKGNFPGRFSGRQFSNSRSEMNVSTLELGDSALYLCASSSRGAWVNTEAFFGQGTRLTVV.

This clone was observed a single time. This chain links TRBV5-8 with TRBJ1-6, with 8 bases aligning to TRBD1. The germline V gene encodes CDR1 SGHTS and CDR2 YDEGEE. The V segment lost 3 bases and the J segment 7 bases; nucleotides outside the gene matches: 3. CDR3 length equals 14 residues. CDR3 sequence: CASSSGQGNSPLHF. For the CDR3, the DNA is TGTGCCAGCAGCTCCGGACAGGGAAATTCACCCCTCCACTTT.

V is TRBV7-2 and J is TRBJ2-5; 11 bases are shared with TRBD2. The CDR3 extends over 14 amino acids. The J segment lost 6 bases and the V segment lost 6 bases, leaving 6 bases of the junction unmatched. CDR1 is SGHTA and CDR2 is FQGNSA in the germline V gene. CDR3 sequence (DNA): TGTGCCAGCAGGGTAGCGGGAGGGCCCCAGACCCAGTACTTC. This sequence encodes CASRVAGGPQTQYF.

The genes are TRBV19 and TRBJ2-7; TRBD1 aligns across 7 bases. In germline, CDR1 is LNHDA, CDR2 SQIVND (reference sequence). The V and J ends lost 2 bases and 2 bases, in that order; junction bases with no gene match: 6. This CDR3 has 15 amino acids. In nucleotides, the CDR3 is TGTGCCAGTAGTATACCAGGGGGTCCCACCTACGAGCAGTACTTC. It codes for CASSIPGGPTYEQYF. Complete variable domain (other parts from reference TRBV19 and TRBJ2-7): DGGITQSPKYLFRKEGQNVTLSCEQNLNHDAMYWYRQDPGQGLRLIYYSQIVNDFQKGDIAEGYSVSREKKESFPLTVTSAQKNPTAFYLCASSIPGGPTYEQYFGPGTRLTVT.

Concerning this clone: In the same sample, other DNA sequences code for this CDR3. V gene TRBV15 combines with J gene TRBJ2-7, with unresolved D. This CDR3 has 13 amino acids. CDR1 and CDR2 from the germline V gene are LNHNV and YYDKDF (reference sequence). V lost 1 base, J lost 1 base, and 5 bases lay in between. DNA for the CDR3: TGTGCCACCAGCAGAGGCCGGTCCTACGAGCAGTACTTC. Protein: CATSRGRSYEQYF.

This chain uses TRBV5-1 with TRBJ1-5; the D gene is possibly TRBD1 (6 bases). Germline V gene sequence: CDR1 SGHRS, CDR2 YFSETQ. The CDR3 is 15 amino acids. The V end lost 4 bases, the J end lost 4 bases, and 15 bases lay between the germline ends. This CDR3 reads CASSPADSRNQPQHF. DNA of the CDR3: TGCGCCAGCAGCCCGGCGGACAGTCGTAATCAGCCCCAGCATTTT.

The rearrangement links TRBV6-5 to TRBJ1-2; perhaps TRBD1 as D (6 bases). The CDR3 sequence is 15 residues long. CDR1 is MNHEY and CDR2 is SVGAGI in the germline V gene. V lost 5 bases, J lost 7 bases, and 20 bases lay in between. CDR3 in amino acids: CASSTQAGETVGYTF. DNA for the CDR3: TGTGCCAGCAGTACCCAAGCAGGGGAAACAGTTGGCTACACCTTC.

The chain employs TRBV9 and TRBJ2-1, with 12 bases fitting TRBD2. V dropped 5 bases and J dropped 2; count of bases not matched to a gene: 5. Looked up from germline, CDR1 is SGDLS and CDR2 is YYNGEE. The CDR3 has 16 amino acids. The CDR3 DNA is TGTGCCAGCAGTGCGACTAGCGGGAGCGCCTACAATGAGCAGTTCTTC. Translated, it gives CASSATSGSAYNEQFF.

This clone was observed a few times. The V and J genes are TRBV11-2 and TRBJ1-5; no definite D call. Looked up from germline, CDR1 is SGHAT and CDR2 is FQNNGV. This CDR3 has 18 amino acids. V lost 0 bases and J 2 bases, leaving 17 bases between the germline ends. CDR3 in amino acids: CASSLDPVGSYGNQPQHF. The CDR3 bases are TGTGCCAGCAGCTTAGATCCGGTTGGGAGTTACGGCAATCAGCCCCAGCATTTT.

Notes on this clone: The same CDR3 also results from other DNA sequences found in this sample. The chain recombines TRBV3-1 (or the pseudogene TRBV3-2) with TRBJ2-3, with TRBD2 identical over 7 bases. CDR1 and CDR2 (germline): LGHDT, YNNKEL (reference sequence). Trimming cost V 1 base and J 4 bases; bases outside gene matches: 8. CDR3 length: 16 amino acids. The CDR3 loop reads CASSQGLAGAADTQYF. The CDR3, as DNA: TGTGCCAGCAGCCAAGGACTGGCGGGAGCCGCAGATACGCAGTATTTT.